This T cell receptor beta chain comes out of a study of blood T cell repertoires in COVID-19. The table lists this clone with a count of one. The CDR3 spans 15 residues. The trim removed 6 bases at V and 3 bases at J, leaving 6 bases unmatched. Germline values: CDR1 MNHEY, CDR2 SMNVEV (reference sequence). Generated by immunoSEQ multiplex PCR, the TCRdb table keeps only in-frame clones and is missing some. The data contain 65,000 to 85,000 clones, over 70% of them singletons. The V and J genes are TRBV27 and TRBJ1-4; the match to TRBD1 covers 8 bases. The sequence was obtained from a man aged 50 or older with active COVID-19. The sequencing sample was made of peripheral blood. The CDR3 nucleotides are TGTGCCAGCAGGTCAAGGACAGGGCCTAATGAAAAACTGTTTTTT. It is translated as CASRSRTGPNEKLFF.